The 5 T cell receptor beta chains below all came from one sample that was sequenced in a study of cytomegalovirus exposure and HLA in healthy donors. The PCR made use of 60 Vbeta and 13 Jbeta primers. The repertoire was sequenced with immunoSEQ multiplex PCR; TCRdb's copy has only in-frame clones and lacks some. This sample has just under 250,000 clones, with around 76% found just once. The source material was PBMCs. All receptors come from a woman between 35 and 50 years old in good health and CMV-seropositive.

This chain links TRBV7-2 with TRBJ1-6, with D unclear. V gave up 1 base and J gave up 4 bases, with 8 bases separating them. CDR3 length: 15 amino acids. CDR1 and CDR2 from the germline V gene are SGHTA and FQGNSA. The CDR3 DNA follows: TGTGCCAGCAGCTTAGAGAGGGTTTATAATTCACCCCTCCACTTT. Translation gives CASSLERVYNSPLHF.

J is TRBJ1-2 and V is TRBV30; a possible D gene is TRBD1 (5 bases). V lost 1 base, J lost 2 bases, and 14 bases lay in between. Per the germline V gene, CDR1 is GTSNPN and CDR2 is SVGIG (reference sequence). The CDR3 extends over 15 amino acids. The CDR3 DNA sequence: TGTGCCTGGAGTGCTGGCCAGGGTGGGAACTATGGCTACACCTTC. Translating gives CAWSAGQGGNYGYTF.

The chain joins TRBV9 to TRBJ2-3, with TRBD2 matching over 9 bases. The V gene's germline CDR1 is SGDLS and CDR2 YYNGEE. The CDR3 has 16 residues. Losses at the gene ends were 4 bases for V and 4 bases for J; bases not matched to a gene: 10. CDR3 amino acids: CASSIRGGANADTQYF. CDR3 bases: TGTGCCAGCAGCATTCGCGGGGGGGCGAATGCAGATACGCAGTATTTT.

This clone was seen a few times. The chain joins TRBV9 to TRBJ2-3; 8 positions match TRBD2. There are 14 residues in the CDR3. CDR1 and CDR2 (germline): SGDLS, YYNGEE. V shed 5 bases, J shed 5 bases, and the junction held 7 bases outside the gene matches. CDR3 sequence reads: CASRAESGGDTQYF. The CDR3 region has the DNA TGTGCCAGCAGGGCCGAGAGCGGGGGAGATACGCAGTATTTT.

The chain recombines TRBV7-2 with TRBJ2-1; D perhaps matches TRBD2 (7 bases). Per germline, CDR1 SGHTA and CDR2 FQGNSA. The CDR3 sequence is 15 residues long. V was clipped by 4 bases and J by 4 bases, with 14 bases between them. This CDR3 is CASSYPGGLYNEQFF. CDR3 coding DNA: TGTGCCAGCAGCTACCCCGGGGGGCTTTACAATGAGCAGTTCTTC.